This T cell receptor beta chain was captured by sequencing in a study of preoperative IRX-2 immunotherapy in early breast cancer. Produced via immunoSEQ multiplex PCR; TCRdb's table is partial and in-frame only. The sample has some 59,000 clones, approximately 93% seen once; the top ten hold under 2%. Germline V gene data show CDR1 as MDHEN and CDR2 as SYDVKM. With V trimmed by 6 bases and J by 4 bases, 9 bases remained unmatched. This CDR3 contains 15 residues. Noted treatment: preoperative locoregional IRX-2 cytokine immunotherapy. Preoperative locoregional IRX-2 cytokine immunotherapy was tested in the phase Ib source study.

The chain links TRBV28 to TRBJ1-2, with 9 bases that match TRBD1. This specimen was collected from a patient treated with IRX-2 immunotherapy. The receptor's source is a human donor with breast cancer. CDR3 DNA: TGTGCCAGCAGCTCCAGACAGACAGGGGGCTATGGCTACACCTTC. Its protein product is CASSSRQTGGYGYTF.